Listed below are T cell receptor beta chains from one sample, sequenced in a study of cytomegalovirus exposure and HLA in healthy donors. Assay: immunoSEQ multiplex PCR; the TCRdb copy retains only in-frame clones and omits some. The sample consists of tens of thousands of clones, approximately 61% of them appearing once. The sample consisted of PBMCs. These receptors came from a woman aged 50 to 60 in good health and CMV-seropositive. CDR3s include the opening cysteine and the closing phenylalanine or tryptophan.

TRBJ1-5 TRBV19 CASIRSGQGPQPQHF
TRBJ2-5 TRBV20-1 CSARLSLRDYF
TRBJ2-3 TRBV5-4 CASSFKAGTTSTDTQYF
TRBJ1-1 TRBV7-9 CASSPGTVLREAFF
TRBJ2-5 TRBV6-5 CASSPSGGEQETQYF
TRBJ2-5 TRBV9 CASSDLRGGGETQYF
TRBJ1-1 TRBV4-1 CASSPTSGGGTEAFF
TRBJ2-7 TRBV6-5 CASKRGILDEQYF
TRBJ1-2 TRBV18 CASSRGLANYGYTF
TRBJ1-1 TRBV5-5 CASGWDSTNTEAFF
TRBJ2-5 TRBV5-6 CASSLYTGQETQYF
TRBJ1-2 TRBV28 CASTLNRGRYGYTF
TRBJ2-3 TRBV7-3 CASSLTTADTQYF
TRBJ2-1 TRBV5-1 CASSLDGISYNEQFF
TRBJ1-1 TRBV6-5 CASSSRALNTEAFF
TRBJ1-5 TRBV6-6 CASLGAQNQPQHF
TRBJ1-4 TRBV5-8 CASSFGGRTNEKLFF
TRBJ2-3 TRBV4-2 CASSPFPSGGSTDTQYF
TRBJ1-5 TRBV5-6 CASSPAGDRPNQPQHF
TRBJ1-6 TRBV10-3 CAISEKDRGNSPLHF
TRBJ2-7 TRBV27 CASSRGGTSGYEQYF
TRBJ1-1 TRBV6-5 CASSSQGAWAFF
TRBJ2-1 TRBV5-1 CASSFNSGNEQFF
TRBJ2-1 TRBV4-1 CASSKDVRTLNEQFF
TRBJ2-5 TRBV11-3 CASSAGTGGTQYF
TRBJ2-1 TRBV10-3 CATSGGAVNNEQFF
TRBJ1-1 TRBV6-1 CASRKGVSDTEAFF
TRBJ1-1 TRBV6-5 CASGQGEGGVSEAFF
TRBJ2-5 TRBV15 CATSRGDRQETQYF
TRBJ1-1 TRBV11-2 CASIRGGNTEAFF
TRBJ2-2 TRBV29-1 CSAGGGRDTGELFF
TRBJ2-2 TRBV5-4 CASSSGLAGDTGELFF
TRBJ1-2 TRBV9 CASSVERTGGRYTF
TRBJ1-2 TRBV7-9 CASSLDSWSEGYTF
TRBJ1-1 TRBV18 CASSLGSQQNTEAFF
TRBJ2-1 TRBV7-2 CASSPRGAHNEQFF
TRBJ2-7 TRBV7-9 CASRAGIWGPPYEQYF
TRBJ2-7 TRBV7-3 CASSFGQGPYEQYF
TRBJ1-1 TRBV7-9 CASSPGDSPGTEAFF
TRBJ2-2 TRBV18 CASSPRVNTGELFF
TRBJ1-3 TRBV6-5 CASSYDSGRGGNTIYF
TRBJ2-1 TRBV18 CASSASQGNEQFF
TRBJ2-2 TRBV28 CASNSPVEGGTGELFF
TRBJ2-3 TRBV7-4 CASSPYLWGLSTDTQYF
TRBJ2-6 TRBV9 CASSGDRDSGANVLTF
TRBJ1-2 TRBV5-6 CASSLGHSLLSYTF
TRBJ2-2 TRBV2 CASRKGQGSTGELFF
TRBJ2-2 TRBV7-2 CASSQIPDRGPGELFF